A single sample gave rise to the 2 T cell receptor beta chains below, sequenced in a study of T cell repertoires in cytomegalovirus infection. For these receptors, no antigen is known. Each CDR3 protein gets one entry after TCRdb re-called the reads with MiXCR. Of some 940,000 distinct CDR3 sequences detected, less than 35% appear once; the ten largest clones hold 11% to 15%. Specimen: cultured CD8+ T cells from PBMCs, collected from culture after CMV antigen stimulation. These receptors all stem from a human donor in good health (CMV status not recorded). Some clones in this sample may be carry-over from other donors' samples.

This clonotype was seen only a few times. The chain has TRBV7-8 and TRBJ2-4; no definite D call. Germline V gene lookup returns CDR1 SGHVS and CDR2 FQNEAQ. The CDR3 loop spans 13 amino acids. V shed 1 base and J shed 8 bases, with 9 bases lying between them. This CDR3 is CASSLGILDIQYF. The CDR3 nucleotides read TGTGCCAGCAGCTTAGGAATCTTGGACATTCAGTACTTC.

The chain links TRBV27 to TRBJ2-3; no clear D. The CDR3 spans 15 residues. V gave up 2 bases and J gave up 0 bases, with 9 bases separating them. From germline, CDR1 is MNHEY and CDR2 SMNVEV (reference sequence). The chain's CDR3 is CASSLRARSTDTQYF. The CDR3 DNA reads as TGTGCCAGCAGTTTAAGAGCGAGGAGCACAGATACGCAGTATTTT.